Detailed here is one T cell receptor (beta chain). The antigen is undetermined. TCRdb's table, derived via immunoSEQ multiplex PCR, lists solely in-frame clones and lacks some. The sample carries 60,000 to 100,000 clones, about 91% recorded once. This CDR3 has 14 residues. Per the germline V gene, CDR1 is MDHEN and CDR2 is SYDVKM. The V gene lost 10 bases and the J gene lost 2 bases, with 16 bases spanning the gap. These data originate in a study of T cell responses to AZD1222 COVID-19 vaccine. Study outcomes and limitations: Repertoires were sampled only after the peak T cell response.

The source is an adult in good health. Sequenced material: peripheral blood, taken on day 0 of MenACWY control vaccination. The chain uses TRBV28 and TRBJ2-3; D unresolved. Here the CDR3 reads CATMAPAVTDTQYF. The CDR3 DNA reads as TGTGCCACCATGGCGCCCGCCGTCACAGATACGCAGTATTTT.